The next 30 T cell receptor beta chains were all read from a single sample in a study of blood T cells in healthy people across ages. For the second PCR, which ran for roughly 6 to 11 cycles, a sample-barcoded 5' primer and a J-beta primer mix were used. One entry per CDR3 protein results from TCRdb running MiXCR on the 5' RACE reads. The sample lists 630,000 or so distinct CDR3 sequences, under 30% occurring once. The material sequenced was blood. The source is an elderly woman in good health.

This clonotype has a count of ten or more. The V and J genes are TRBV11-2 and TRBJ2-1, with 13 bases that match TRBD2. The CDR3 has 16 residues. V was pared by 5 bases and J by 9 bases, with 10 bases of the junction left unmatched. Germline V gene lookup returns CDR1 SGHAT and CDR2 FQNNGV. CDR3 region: CASSQGLAGAVSEQFF. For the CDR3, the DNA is TGTGCCAGCAGCCAAGGACTAGCGGGGGCGGTTTCTGAGCAGTTCTTC.

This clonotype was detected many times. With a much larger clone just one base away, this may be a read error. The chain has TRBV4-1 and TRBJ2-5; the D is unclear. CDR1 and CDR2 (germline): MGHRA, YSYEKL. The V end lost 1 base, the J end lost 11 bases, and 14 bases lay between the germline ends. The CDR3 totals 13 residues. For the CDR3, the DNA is TGCGCCAGCAGCCAAGCGGCTAGAGATGAGCAGTACTTC. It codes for CASSQAARDEQYF.

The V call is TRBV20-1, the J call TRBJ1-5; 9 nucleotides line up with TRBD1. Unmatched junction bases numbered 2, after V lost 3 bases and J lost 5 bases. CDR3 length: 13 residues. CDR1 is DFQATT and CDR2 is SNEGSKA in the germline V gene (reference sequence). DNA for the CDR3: TGCAGTGCTAGGGGACAGGGTTATCAGCCCCAGCATTTT. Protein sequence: CSARGQGYQPQHF.

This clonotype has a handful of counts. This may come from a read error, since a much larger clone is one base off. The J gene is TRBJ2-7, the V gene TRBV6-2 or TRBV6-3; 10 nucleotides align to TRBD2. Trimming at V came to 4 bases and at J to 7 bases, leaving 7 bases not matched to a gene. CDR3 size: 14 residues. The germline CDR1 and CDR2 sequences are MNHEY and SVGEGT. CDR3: CASSSELAGNEQYF. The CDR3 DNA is TGTGCCAGCAGTTCTGAACTAGCGGGGAATGAGCAGTACTTC.

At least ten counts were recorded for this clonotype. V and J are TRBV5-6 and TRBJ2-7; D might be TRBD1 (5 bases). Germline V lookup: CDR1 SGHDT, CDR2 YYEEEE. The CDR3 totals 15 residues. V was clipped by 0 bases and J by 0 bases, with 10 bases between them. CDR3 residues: CASSLDIGASYEQYF. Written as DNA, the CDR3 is TGTGCCAGCAGCTTGGACATAGGGGCCTCCTACGAGCAGTACTTC.

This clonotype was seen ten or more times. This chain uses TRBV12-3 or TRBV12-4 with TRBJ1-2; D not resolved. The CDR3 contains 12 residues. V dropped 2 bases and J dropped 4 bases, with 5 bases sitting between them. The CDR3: CASSLRSYGYTF. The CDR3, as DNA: TGTGCCAGCAGTTTAAGGTCCTATGGCTACACCTTC.

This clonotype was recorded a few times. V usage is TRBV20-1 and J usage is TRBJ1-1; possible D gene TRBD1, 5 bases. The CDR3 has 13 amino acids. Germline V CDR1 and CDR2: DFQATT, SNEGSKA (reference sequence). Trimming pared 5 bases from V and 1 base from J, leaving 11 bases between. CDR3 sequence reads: CSALGRKNTEAFF. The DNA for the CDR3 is TGCAGTGCTTTGGGACGGAAGAACACTGAAGCTTTCTTT.

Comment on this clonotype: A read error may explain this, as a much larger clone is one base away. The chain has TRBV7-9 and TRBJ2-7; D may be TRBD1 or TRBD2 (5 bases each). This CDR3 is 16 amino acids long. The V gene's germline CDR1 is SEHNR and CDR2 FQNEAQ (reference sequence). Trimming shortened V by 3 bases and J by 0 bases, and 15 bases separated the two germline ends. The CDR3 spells CASSFGTNYNSYEQYF. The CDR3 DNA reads TGTGCCAGCAGCTTTGGGACCAATTACAACTCCTACGAGCAGTACTTC.

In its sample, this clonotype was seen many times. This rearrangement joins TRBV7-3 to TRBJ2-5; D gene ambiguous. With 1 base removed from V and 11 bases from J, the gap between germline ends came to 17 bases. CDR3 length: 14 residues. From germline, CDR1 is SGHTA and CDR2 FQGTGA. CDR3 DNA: TGTGCCAGCAGCTTAATGGGCATGTCCAATGAGCAGTACTTC. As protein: CASSLMGMSNEQYF.

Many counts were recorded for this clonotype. This CDR3 is CASTPSGTSSSYEQYF. The CDR3 DNA reads TGCGCCAGCACCCCATCCGGGACTTCCAGCTCCTACGAGCAGTACTTC. This chain uses TRBV5-1 with TRBJ2-7; D may be TRBD2 (6 bases). Trimming took off 6 bases at V and 0 bases at J, with 19 bases between the two ends. Germline CDR1 reads SGHRS; CDR2 reads YFSETQ. CDR3 length: 16 residues.

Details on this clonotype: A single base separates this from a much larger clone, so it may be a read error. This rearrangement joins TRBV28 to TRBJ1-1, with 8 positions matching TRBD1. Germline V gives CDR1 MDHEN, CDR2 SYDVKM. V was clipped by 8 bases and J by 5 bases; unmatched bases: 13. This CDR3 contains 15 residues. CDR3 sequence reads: CASGWTGPRGTEAFF. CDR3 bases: TGTGCCAGCGGTTGGACAGGGCCCCGAGGGACTGAAGCTTTCTTT.

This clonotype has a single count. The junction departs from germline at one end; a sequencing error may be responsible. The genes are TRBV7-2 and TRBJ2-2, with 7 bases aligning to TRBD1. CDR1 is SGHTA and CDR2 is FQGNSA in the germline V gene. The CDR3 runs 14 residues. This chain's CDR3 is CAGSCDRVRRELFF. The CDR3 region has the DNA TGTGCCGGCAGCTGCGACAGGGTACGGAGGGAGCTGTTTTTT.

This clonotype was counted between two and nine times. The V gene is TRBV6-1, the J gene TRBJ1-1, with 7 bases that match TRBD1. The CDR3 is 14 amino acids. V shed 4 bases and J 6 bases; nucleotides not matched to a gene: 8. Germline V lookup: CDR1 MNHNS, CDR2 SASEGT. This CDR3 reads CASSALQGRAEAFF. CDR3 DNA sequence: TGTGCCAGCAGTGCCTTACAGGGGCGCGCTGAAGCTTTCTTT.

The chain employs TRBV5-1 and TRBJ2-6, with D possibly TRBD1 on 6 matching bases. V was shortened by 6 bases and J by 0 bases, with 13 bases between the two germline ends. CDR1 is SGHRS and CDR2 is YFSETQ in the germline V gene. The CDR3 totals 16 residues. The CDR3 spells CASMATGTSGANVLTF. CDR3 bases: TGCGCCAGCATGGCGACAGGCACCTCTGGGGCCAACGTCCTGACTTTC.

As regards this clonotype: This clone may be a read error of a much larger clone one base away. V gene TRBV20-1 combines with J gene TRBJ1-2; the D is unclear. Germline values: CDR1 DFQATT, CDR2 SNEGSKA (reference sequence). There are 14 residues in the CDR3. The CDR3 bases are TGCAGGGCTACCCCCCCGGGGAATAACTATGGCTACACCTTC. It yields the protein CRATPPGNNYGYTF.

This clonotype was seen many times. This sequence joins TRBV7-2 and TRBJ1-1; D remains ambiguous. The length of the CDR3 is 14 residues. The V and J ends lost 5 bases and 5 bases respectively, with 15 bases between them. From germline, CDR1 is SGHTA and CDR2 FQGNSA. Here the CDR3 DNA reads TGTGCCAGCAGCCCCATGGCGTCCGGGACTGAAGCTTTCTTT. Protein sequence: CASSPMASGTEAFF.

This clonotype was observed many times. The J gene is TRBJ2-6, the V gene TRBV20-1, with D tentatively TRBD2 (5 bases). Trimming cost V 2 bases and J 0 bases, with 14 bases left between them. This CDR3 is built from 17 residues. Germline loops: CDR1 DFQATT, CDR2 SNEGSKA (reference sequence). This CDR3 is CSARPPGGASGANVLTF. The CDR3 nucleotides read TGCAGTGCTAGACCTCCTGGAGGAGCCTCTGGGGCCAACGTCCTGACTTTC.

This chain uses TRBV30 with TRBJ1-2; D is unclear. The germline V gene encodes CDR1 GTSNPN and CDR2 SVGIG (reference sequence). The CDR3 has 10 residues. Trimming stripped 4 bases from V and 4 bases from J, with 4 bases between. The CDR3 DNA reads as TGTGCCTGGAATCCCTATGGCTACACCTTC. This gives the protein CAWNPYGYTF.

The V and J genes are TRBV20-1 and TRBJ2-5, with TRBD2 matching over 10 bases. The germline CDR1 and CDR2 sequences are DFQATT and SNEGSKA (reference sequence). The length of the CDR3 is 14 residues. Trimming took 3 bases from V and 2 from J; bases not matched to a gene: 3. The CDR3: CSASTSGIQETQYF. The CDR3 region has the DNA TGCAGTGCTAGTACTAGCGGGATTCAAGAGACCCAGTACTTC.

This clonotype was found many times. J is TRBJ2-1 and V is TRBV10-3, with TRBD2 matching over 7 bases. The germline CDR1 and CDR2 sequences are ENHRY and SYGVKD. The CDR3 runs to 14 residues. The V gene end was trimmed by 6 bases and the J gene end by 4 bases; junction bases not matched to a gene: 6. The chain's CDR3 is CAIRQDGGYNEQFF. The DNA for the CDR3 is TGTGCCATCAGGCAGGACGGGGGGTACAATGAGCAGTTCTTC.

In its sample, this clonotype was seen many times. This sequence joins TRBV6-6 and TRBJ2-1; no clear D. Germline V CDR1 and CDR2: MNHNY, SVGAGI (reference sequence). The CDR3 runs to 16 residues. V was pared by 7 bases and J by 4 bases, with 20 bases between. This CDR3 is CASTPDMIIRYNEQFF. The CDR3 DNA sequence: TGTGCCAGCACCCCGGATATGATAATACGATACAATGAGCAGTTCTTC.

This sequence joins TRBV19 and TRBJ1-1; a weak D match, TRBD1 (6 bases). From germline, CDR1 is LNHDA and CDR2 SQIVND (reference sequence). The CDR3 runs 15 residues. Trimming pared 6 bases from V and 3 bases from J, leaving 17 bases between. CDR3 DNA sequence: TGTGCCAGTAGCAACCCCTTGGACAGTCACACTGAAGCTTTCTTT. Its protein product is CASSNPLDSHTEAFF.

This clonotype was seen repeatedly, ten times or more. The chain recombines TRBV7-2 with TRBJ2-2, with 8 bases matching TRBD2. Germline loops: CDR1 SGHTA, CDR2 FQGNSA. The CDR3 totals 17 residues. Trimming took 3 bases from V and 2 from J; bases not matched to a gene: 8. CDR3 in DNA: TGTGCCAGCAGCTTCCTTGCGCGGGGGGTTAACACCGGGGAGCTGTTTTTT. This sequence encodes CASSFLARGVNTGELFF.

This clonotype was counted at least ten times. CDR3 coding DNA: TGTGCCAGCAGTCCCCGGGTGATTGGGGGCGAGACCAAAAACATTCAGTACTTC. Its translation is CASSPRVIGGETKNIQYF. This chain joins TRBV6-1 and TRBJ2-4; D might be TRBD1 (6 bases). Trimming stripped 5 bases from V and 2 bases from J, with 22 bases between. Germline values: CDR1 MNHNS, CDR2 SASEGT. The CDR3 is 18 residues long.

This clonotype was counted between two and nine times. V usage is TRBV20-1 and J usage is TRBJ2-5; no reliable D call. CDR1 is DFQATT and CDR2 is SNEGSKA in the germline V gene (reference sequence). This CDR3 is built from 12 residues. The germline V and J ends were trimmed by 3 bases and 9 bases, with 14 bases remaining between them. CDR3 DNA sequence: TGCAGTGCTAGGGATCTGGGCGAGGCCCAGTACTTC. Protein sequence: CSARDLGEAQYF.

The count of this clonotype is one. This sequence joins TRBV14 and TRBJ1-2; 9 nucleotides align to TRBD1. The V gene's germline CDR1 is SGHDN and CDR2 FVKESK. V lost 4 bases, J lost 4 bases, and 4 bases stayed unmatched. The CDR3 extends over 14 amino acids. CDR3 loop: CASSRTGDGYGYTF. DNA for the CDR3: TGTGCCAGCAGCCGGACAGGGGATGGCTATGGCTACACCTTC.

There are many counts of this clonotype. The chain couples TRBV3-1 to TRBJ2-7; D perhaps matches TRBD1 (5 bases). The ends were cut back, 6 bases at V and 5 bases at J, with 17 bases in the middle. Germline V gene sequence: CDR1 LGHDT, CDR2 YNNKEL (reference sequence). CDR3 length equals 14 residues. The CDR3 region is CASSPTGRAHEQYF. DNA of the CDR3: TGTGCCAGCAGTCCGACGGGCAGGGCACACGAGCAGTACTTC.

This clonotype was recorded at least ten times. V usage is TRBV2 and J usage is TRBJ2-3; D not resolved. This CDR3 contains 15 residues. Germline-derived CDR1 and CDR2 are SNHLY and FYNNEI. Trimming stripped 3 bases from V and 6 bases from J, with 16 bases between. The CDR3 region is CASSDGLPPSDTQYF. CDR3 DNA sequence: TGTGCCAGCAGTGACGGCCTCCCTCCATCCGATACGCAGTATTTT.

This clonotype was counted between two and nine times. The CDR3 loop is CASKAGLRDARAGEQYF. For the CDR3, the DNA is TGTGCCAGCAAAGCGGGCCTCCGGGACGCGCGAGCGGGTGAGCAGTACTTC. The rearrangement joins TRBV7-8 to TRBJ2-7, with a possible D match to TRBD2 (6 bases). Trimming removed 7 bases from V and 7 bases from J, with 29 bases in between. Germline V lookup: CDR1 SGHVS, CDR2 FQNEAQ. The CDR3 is 17 residues long.

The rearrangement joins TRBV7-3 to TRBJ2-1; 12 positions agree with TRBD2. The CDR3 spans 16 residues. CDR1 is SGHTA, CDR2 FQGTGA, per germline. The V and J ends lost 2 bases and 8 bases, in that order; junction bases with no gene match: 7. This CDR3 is CASSLSSGGALDEQFF. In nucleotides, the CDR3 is TGTGCCAGCAGCTTATCTAGCGGGGGGGCCCTAGATGAGCAGTTCTTC.